Listed here are 26 T cell receptor beta chains from one sample, sequenced in a study of breast tumors, draining lymph nodes, adjacent tissues. The lymph nodes were axillary draining lymph nodes from breast cancer patients. In TCRdb, the multiplex PCR reads were re-called with MiXCR into one record per CDR3 protein. The sample consists of roughly 260,000 distinct CDR3 sequences, roughly 31% of them appearing once. The sample was axillary lymph node tissue. The origin of the receptors is a female donor with breast cancer. Some clones in this sample may be carry-over from other donors' samples.

This clonotype was picked up many times. The CDR3 nucleotides read TGCAGTGCTAGAGATCACAGGGCCAGCACAGATACGCAGTATTTT. Encoded protein: CSARDHRASTDTQYF. The chain couples TRBV20-1 to TRBJ2-3; perhaps TRBD1 as D (6 bases). Germline V gene data show CDR1 as DFQATT and CDR2 as SNEGSKA (reference sequence). The V gene lost 0 bases and the J gene lost 0 bases, with 10 bases spanning the gap. CDR3 length equals 15 residues.

This clonotype was detected a few times. The V gene is TRBV5-6, the J gene TRBJ2-5; D might be TRBD1 (6 bases). Germline V gene lookup returns CDR1 SGHDT and CDR2 YYEEEE. Deletions cut 2 bases from V and 2 bases from J, with 10 bases between. The CDR3 consists of 14 residues. The CDR3 DNA follows: TGTGCCAGCAGCTTTGGACAGTCTCAAGAGACCCAGTACTTC. Amino acids: CASSFGQSQETQYF.

As concerns this clonotype: The junction departs from the called germline gene at one end, perhaps through a read error. The gene calls are TRBV29-1 and TRBJ1-1; no definite D call. Germline V gives CDR1 SQVTM, CDR2 ANQGSEA. CDR3 size: 13 residues. The CDR3: CSVVFRRNTEALF. The CDR3 bases are TGCAGCGTTGTATTTAGGCGGAACACTGAAGCTCTCTTT.

This clonotype was recorded once. The chain has TRBV14 and TRBJ1-4; 8 bases line up with TRBD1. Germline values: CDR1 SGHDN, CDR2 FVKESK. Losses at the gene ends were 3 bases for V and 7 bases for J; bases not matched to a gene: 7. The CDR3 is made up of 15 amino acids. CDR3 sequence: CASSQATGVAEKLFF. The DNA for the CDR3 is TGTGCCAGCAGCCAGGCGACAGGGGTCGCTGAAAAACTGTTTTTT.

This clonotype was counted many times. V gene TRBV5-1 combines with J gene TRBJ2-7; 10 bases match TRBD1. The CDR3 runs to 15 residues. The J segment lost 4 bases and the V segment lost 0 bases, leaving 4 bases of the junction unmatched. Looked up from germline, CDR1 is SGHRS and CDR2 is YFSETQ. As DNA, the CDR3 is TGCGCCAGCAGCTTGGATAGGACAGGGGGTTACGAGCAGTACTTC. Its translation is CASSLDRTGGYEQYF.

The rearrangement joins TRBV6-5 to TRBJ1-2, with D uncertain. Germline V gene lookup returns CDR1 MNHEY and CDR2 SVGAGI. V was cut by 8 bases and J by 7 bases, with 14 bases left in between. This CDR3 is built from 12 residues. CDR3 amino acids: CASGHSGSGYTF. The DNA for the CDR3 is TGTGCCAGCGGTCACTCGGGCAGTGGCTACACCTTC.

Concerning this clonotype: A clone one base away is much larger, so this may be a read error. The V and J genes are TRBV20-1 and TRBJ2-1; the D call may be TRBD1 or TRBD2 (5 bases each). CDR3 length: 12 residues. The V end lost 4 bases, the J end lost 6 bases, and 10 bases lay between the germline ends. The germline V gene has CDR1 DFQATT and CDR2 SNEGSKA (reference sequence). The DNA of the CDR3 is TGCAGTGCTACGCAGGGAGCCAATGAGCAGTTCTTC. It encodes CSATQGANEQFF.

The chain joins TRBV6-1 to TRBJ1-5; 10 bases are shared with TRBD1. Germline assignment: CDR1 MNHNS and CDR2 SASEGT. The CDR3 is made up of 16 amino acids. V lost 5 bases to trimming and J lost 6 bases; unmatched junction nucleotides: 10. CDR3 sequence: CASSPRDRGISQPQHF. The CDR3 DNA reads TGTGCCAGCAGTCCCCGGGACAGGGGTATTAGTCAGCCCCAGCATTTT.

The sample holds many counts of this clonotype. The chain joins TRBV25-1 to TRBJ2-7; 9 bases are a match to TRBD1. Trimming cost V 6 bases and J 0 bases; bases outside gene matches: 3. The CDR3 is 14 amino acids. Germline V gene data show CDR1 as MGHDK and CDR2 as SYGVNS. CDR3 in DNA: TGTGCCAGCAGGGGGACAGGGCTCTCCTACGAGCAGTACTTC. This translates into CASRGTGLSYEQYF.

This clonotype has at least ten counts. V and J are TRBV7-6 and TRBJ2-7; the match to TRBD1 covers 8 bases. The CDR3 sequence is 13 residues long. Germline trimming cut 5 bases from V and 7 bases from J; bases unmatched to any gene: 7. CDR1 and CDR2 from the germline V gene are SGHVS and FNYEAQ. The CDR3 nucleotides read TGTGCCAGCAGCCTCGGGACAGGCGGGGAGCAGTACTTC. This translates into CASSLGTGGEQYF.

This clonotype was counted only a few times. The rearrangement uses TRBV30 and TRBJ1-1; D not certain. The CDR3 has 12 amino acids. Germline lookup yields CDR1 GTSNPN and CDR2 SVGIG (reference sequence). The germline V and J ends were trimmed by 2 bases and 1 base, with 5 bases remaining between them. CDR3 protein: CAWSWGNTEAFF. As DNA, the CDR3 is TGTGCCTGGAGTTGGGGGAACACTGAAGCTTTCTTT.

Note on this clonotype: This is likely a read error, given that the CDR3 carries no conserved phenylalanine or tryptophan at its end. The chain joins TRBV7-9 to TRBJ1-2, with 9 bases aligning to TRBD1. Unmatched junction bases numbered 9, after V lost 5 bases and J lost 8 bases. The CDR3 length is 14 residues. Germline CDR1 and CDR2: SEHNR and FQNEAQ (reference sequence). CDR3 coding DNA: TGTGCCAGCAGCGCCGGGACAGGGAGTCGGGGCTACACCCTC. It codes for CASSAGTGSRGYTL.

Many counts were recorded for this clonotype. The gene calls are TRBV29-1 and TRBJ2-3; D gene ambiguous. Germline V gene sequence: CDR1 SQVTM, CDR2 ANQGSEA. The CDR3 covers 13 residues. Trimming took off 1 base at V and 2 bases at J, with 7 bases between the two ends. In DNA, the CDR3 is TGCAGCGTTGAAGTGGGCCCCACAGATACGCAGTATTTT. It is translated as CSVEVGPTDTQYF.

This clonotype was counted ten times or more. This chain links TRBV19 with TRBJ2-5; 8 bases match TRBD1. Germline loops: CDR1 LNHDA, CDR2 SQIVND (reference sequence). With 4 bases clipped from V and 4 bases from J, the junction kept 5 bases outside the gene matches. There are 14 residues in the CDR3. CDR3 sequence (DNA): TGTGCCAGTAGTACTAGACAGGGGAGAGAGACCCAGTACTTC. Translated: CASSTRQGRETQYF.

This clonotype has only a few counts. A much larger clone is a single base away; this may be a read error. The chain carries TRBV11-2 and TRBJ2-3; TRBD2 matches 9 bases. The trim removed 5 bases at V and 4 bases at J, leaving 10 bases unmatched. CDR1 and CDR2 from the germline V gene are SGHAT and FQNNGV. The CDR3 runs to 16 residues. CDR3 DNA sequence: TGTGCCAGCAGCCCCGTAGCGGGAGCGCTAGCAGATACGCAGTATTTT. Translation gives CASSPVAGALADTQYF.

For this clonotype: The germline gene is not matched at one end of the junction; a read error may be the cause. The CDR3 region has the DNA TGCAGCGCCGGACAGGGGGCGCCCTCCGGGGAGCTGTTCTTT. This translates into CSAGQGAPSGELFF. The genes are TRBV29-1 and TRBJ2-2; 11 bases map to TRBD1. The CDR3 has 14 amino acids. The germline CDR1 and CDR2 sequences are SQVTM and ANQGSEA.

In its sample, this clonotype was seen once. The CDR3 region is CAISHKAGRGDSYGYTF. DNA for the CDR3: TGTGCCATCAGTCACAAGGCAGGAAGGGGCGATAGCTATGGCTACACCTTC. This sequence joins TRBV10-3 and TRBJ1-2; D perhaps matches TRBD1 (5 bases). Germline V gene lookup returns CDR1 ENHRY and CDR2 SYGVKD. V was shortened by 5 bases and J by 4 bases, with 23 bases between the two germline ends. There are 17 residues in the CDR3.

The genes are TRBV11-2 and TRBJ1-1; 9 nucleotides match TRBD1. CDR3 length: 15 amino acids. V lost 5 bases to trimming and J lost 3 bases; unmatched junction nucleotides: 7. The germline V gene encodes CDR1 SGHAT and CDR2 FQNNGV. Here the CDR3 reads CASSQLDRGDTEAFF. The CDR3 DNA reads TGTGCCAGCAGCCAACTTGACAGGGGGGACACTGAAGCTTTCTTT.

This clonotype was counted between two and nine times. The junction departs from germline at one end; a sequencing error may be responsible. This chain connects TRBV5-5 to TRBJ2-1; maybe TRBD2 (7 bases). CDR1 SGHKS and CDR2 YYEKEE come from the germline V gene (reference sequence). This CDR3 spans 17 amino acids. CDR3 coding DNA: TGTGCCAGCAGCCCTTTCGGGGAGGGGGGCTCCTACAATGAGCAGTCCTTC. As protein: CASSPFGEGGSYNEQSF.

For this clonotype: This sequence may be a read error, since a much larger clone differs from it by one base. The rearrangement uses TRBV5-6 and TRBJ2-1; TRBD1 agrees at 11 bases. There are 17 residues in the CDR3. Germline V gene lookup returns CDR1 SGHDT and CDR2 YYEEEE. CDR3 sequence reads: CVSSKRLGTGGWNEQFF. The CDR3 region has the DNA TGTGTCAGCAGTAAGCGTTTAGGGACAGGGGGGTGGAATGAGCAGTTCTTC. The whole variable domain, filled in from reference TRBV5-6 and TRBJ2-1, reads DAGVTQSPTHLIKTRGQQVTLRCSPKSGHDTVSWYQQALGQGPQFIFQYYEEEERQRGNFPDRFSGHQFPNYSSELNVNALLLGDSALYLCVSSKRLGTGGWNEQFFGPGTRLTVL.

Details on this clonotype: A read error is possible here, since a much larger clone lies one base away. The chain has TRBV12-3 or TRBV12-4 and TRBJ2-2; TRBD2 matches 12 bases. The CDR3 is 14 amino acids. The V segment lost 7 bases and the J segment 4 bases; nucleotides outside the gene matches: 1. In DNA form, the CDR3 reads TGTGCCAGCACTAGCGGGAGGGGCACCGGGGAGCTGTTTTTT. Residues: CASTSGRGTGELFF.

This clonotype was recorded many times. The V gene is TRBV4-3, the J gene TRBJ2-5; D call uncertain. The V gene's germline CDR1 is LGHNA and CDR2 YSLEER. V gave up 0 bases and J gave up 6 bases, with 14 bases separating them. This CDR3 comprises 15 residues. Here the CDR3 reads CASSQDVESGKTQYF. The CDR3 DNA reads as TGCGCCAGCAGCCAAGATGTAGAGTCCGGAAAGACCCAGTACTTC.

As DNA, the CDR3 is TGTGCCACCAGCAGAGAGACAGGTCGTATGGCTGAAGCTTTCTTT. Its translation: CATSRETGRMAEAFF. This chain uses TRBV15 with TRBJ1-1; possibly TRBD1 for D (6 bases). The CDR3 runs 15 residues. Germline V gene data show CDR1 as LNHNV and CDR2 as YYDKDF (reference sequence). V was pared by 0 bases and J by 6 bases, with 14 bases between.

In the case of this clonotype: This sequence may be a read error, since a much larger clone differs from it by one base. The CDR3 carries no conserved terminal phenylalanine or tryptophan, so it likely arises from a read error. V gene TRBV20-1 combines with J gene TRBJ2-3; TRBD2 agrees at 11 bases. Trimming removed 5 bases from V and 2 bases from J; junction bases left unmatched: 6. Looked up from germline, CDR1 is DFQATT and CDR2 is SNEGSKA (reference sequence). The length of the CDR3 is 15 residues. CDR3 region: CSAETSGIDTDTQYS. Written as DNA, the CDR3 is TGCAGTGCTGAGACTAGCGGGATAGACACAGATACGCAGTATTCT.

This clonotype has just a few counts. A much larger clone lies one base from this, so it may be a read error. The CDR3: CSAQTTGTGALFF. CDR3 coding DNA: TGCAGTGCCCAAACGACAGGGACCGGGGCGCTGTTTTTT. This chain connects TRBV20-1 to TRBJ2-2; 7 nucleotides match TRBD1. CDR1 DFQATT and CDR2 SNEGSKA come from the germline V gene (reference sequence). This CDR3 spans 13 amino acids.

This clonotype was detected ten times or more. V and J are TRBV19 and TRBJ1-5, with 7 bases matching TRBD1. V was clipped by 7 bases and J by 7 bases; unmatched bases: 13. This CDR3 is built from 15 residues. Looked up from germline, CDR1 is LNHDA and CDR2 is SQIVND (reference sequence). The CDR3 region is CASNQQGTAKQPQHF. For the CDR3, the DNA is TGTGCCAGTAACCAACAGGGGACGGCCAAGCAGCCCCAGCATTTT.